This T cell receptor beta chain derives from a study of radiotherapy plus CTLA-4 blockade in lung cancer. Overall study: Objective responses emerged in 15% to 20% of patients, and 25% to 40% attained disease control. General observations from the study: In blood, TCR clones derived from the tumor expanded after radiotherapy plus ipilimumab.

In germline, CDR1 is LNHNV, CDR2 YYDKDF (reference sequence). CDR3 length: 15 residues. V dropped 8 bases and J dropped 3; count of bases not matched to a gene: 8. This clone was seen a single time. Its matching antigen is unknown. Clones were read by immunoSEQ multiplex PCR, and TCRdb kept only the in-frame ones, dropping some. Of approximately 85,000 clones in the sample, approximately 84% were seen once. This clonotype was sampled from a human donor with non-small cell lung cancer who had a partial response to radiotherapy plus ipilimumab. This material consisted of peripheral blood, taken from a patient treated with radiotherapy plus ipilimumab. The rearrangement uses TRBV15 and TRBJ2-1; 9 nucleotides match TRBD2. CDR3 DNA: TGTGCCACCGGCAAGACTAGCGGATTCTACAATGAGCAGTTCTTC. Amino acid sequence: CATGKTSGFYNEQFF.